The sequence of this T cell receptor (beta chain) was determined in a study of blood T cell repertoires in COVID-19. Assay: immunoSEQ multiplex PCR; the TCRdb copy retains only in-frame clones and omits some. The table shows tens of thousands of clones, with 86% occurring only once. The CDR3 covers 15 residues. V was trimmed by 4 bases and J by 8 bases, leaving 17 bases between them. Germline lookup yields CDR1 MNHEY and CDR2 SVGAGI. This chain joins TRBV6-5 and TRBJ2-2; a possible D gene is TRBD1 (6 bases). Material: peripheral blood. The sequence derives from a woman older than 75 with acute or convalescent COVID-19. This CDR3 is CASSFSTGGTGELFF. The CDR3 coding sequence is TGTGCCAGCAGTTTTTCGACAGGCGGTACTGGGGAGCTGTTTTTT.